This TCR beta chain comes out of a study of spatial heterogeneity in lung cancer. Study-level points and caveats: Within tumors, counts of expanded alpha and beta TCRs tracked tumor mutation counts.

Trimming stripped 8 bases from V and 0 bases from J, with 13 bases between. Germline CDR1 is MNHEY and CDR2 is SVGEGT. The CDR3 runs 14 residues. A remark on this clonotype: Antigen unknown.

Single TCR cDNA molecules each had their own unique molecular identifier. TCRdb re-called the 5' RACE reads with MiXCR, one entry per CDR3 protein. Among approximately 13,000 distinct CDR3 sequences listed, about 4.6% were seen once. Stated time point: sample taken at primary tumor resection. Unsorted samples of tumor, nontumor lung or frozen PBMC had their whole RNA sequenced. This sequence was found in a male donor with early-stage non-small cell lung cancer. This sample comprised lung tumor tissue, obtained at surgery. The chain combines TRBV6-2 or TRBV6-3 with TRBJ1-2, with D uncertain. CDR3 residues: CASGERSANYGYTF. The CDR3 DNA reads as TGTGCCAGCGGTGAGAGAAGCGCTAACTATGGCTACACCTTC.